This TCR beta chain was obtained from a study of graft-versus-host responses after intestinal transplantation. Across the study: Induction with anti-thymocyte globulin, then tacrolimus and steroids for approximately three years, was given to all recipients.

Clones were sequenced by immunoSEQ multiplex PCR, and TCRdb holds only the in-frame ones, with some missing. The sample lists more than 90,000 clones, roughly 93% occurring once. Study-wide results and caveats: High graft-versus-host to host-versus-graft clonal ratios were found in allografts of patients who had graft-donor T cell macrochimerism. GvH clones surfaced in recipient marrow, some emerging earlier in ileum or blood. Early declines in HvG clones that occurred post-transplant were associated with peak circulating GvH clone levels.

In the case of this clone: The antigen is unknown.

This CDR3 is 17 amino acids long. Germline V gene lookup returns CDR1 LGHNA and CDR2 YSLEER. The V gene lost 0 bases and the J gene lost 0 bases, with 13 bases spanning the gap. The receptor comes from a human donor who was the organ donor for an intestinal transplant. V gene TRBV4-3 combines with J gene TRBJ2-3; the D gene is possibly TRBD2 (6 bases). Sequences were derived from unstimulated CD8+ T cells sorted from spleen or lymph node cells, sampled before transplant. The CDR3 DNA is TGCGCCAGCAGCCAAGATGGGTGGCTAGCGAGCACAGATACGCAGTATTTT. Protein: CASSQDGWLASTDTQYF.